A single T cell receptor (beta chain) is shown here with its context. Its specificity is unknown. Each CDR3 protein gets one entry after TCRdb re-called the 5' RACE reads with MiXCR. The sample consists of roughly 20,000 distinct CDR3 sequences, about 30% of them appearing once. J lost 5 bases, V lost 10 bases, and 10 bases had no gene match. CDR1 and CDR2 from the germline V gene are SGHNT and YYREEE (reference sequence). The CDR3 spans 13 residues. Study-wide results and limits: Larger-cohort validation covered only one TCR beta V-J rearrangement. In terms of TCR gene usage, tumor memory CD4+ T cells clustered together with blood and lymph node memory CD4+ cells, as well as with lymph node naive CD4+ cells. Tumor Treg TCRs overlapped most with tumor naive CD4+ cells.

CD25-based Treg depletion was applied to purified naive CD4+ T cells. Sequencing used tumor-infiltrating naive CD4+ T cells sorted from the breast tumor. Subset of the sample: naive CD4+ T cells, CD4+CD45RA+CD25-. The chain joins TRBV5-4 to TRBJ2-7; TRBD1 aligns across 9 bases. The receptor was derived from a female donor with breast cancer. CDR3 sequence: CAYTSGTGNEQYF. Here the CDR3 DNA reads TGTGCCTACACGTCCGGGACAGGGAACGAGCAGTACTTC.